The rows below give T cell receptor beta chains drawn from one sample of a study of blood T cell repertoires in COVID-19. Clones were read by immunoSEQ multiplex PCR, and TCRdb kept only the in-frame ones, dropping some. Of 100,000 or so clones detected, approximately 92% appear once; the ten largest clones hold 5.7%. The sequencing sample was made of peripheral blood. The receptors stem from a man aged 50 or older with active COVID-19. Each CDR3 is given with its conserved first and last residue. The order of the fields is J gene, V gene, D gene, clone size, CDR3 DNA, CDR3 protein. D genes are given only for firm matches. The size field is filled for only some rows; it gives once, few, many or a size class.

j_gene: TRBJ1-2; v_gene: TRBV27; d_gene: TRBD1; abundance: .; CDR3nt: TGTGCCAGCAGGCCGGGACAGGGTGATGGCTACACCTTC; CDR3aa: CASRPGQGDGYTF
j_gene: TRBJ1-4; v_gene: TRBV2; d_gene: .; abundance: .; CDR3nt: TGTGCCAGCAGAGCTACCGGGTCACCGAATGAAAAACTGTTTTTT; CDR3aa: CASRATGSPNEKLFF
j_gene: TRBJ1-5; v_gene: TRBV19; d_gene: .; abundance: few; CDR3nt: TGTGCCAGTAGTATAGATCTAGAGCAGCCCCAGCATTTT; CDR3aa: CASSIDLEQPQHF
j_gene: TRBJ2-7; v_gene: TRBV19; d_gene: .; abundance: .; CDR3nt: TGTGCCAGTAATCCCACCGGGACATCCTACGAGCAGTACTTC; CDR3aa: CASNPTGTSYEQYF
j_gene: TRBJ2-7; v_gene: TRBV5-6; d_gene: TRBD1; abundance: .; CDR3nt: TGTGCCAGCAGCTTGTTATTTGGGACAGAGGTCGAGCAGTACTTC; CDR3aa: CASSLLFGTEVEQYF
j_gene: TRBJ1-5; v_gene: TRBV30; d_gene: .; abundance: .; CDR3nt: TGTGCCTGGAGTTCCGGGGCAGGGGTCAATCAGCCCCAGCATTTT; CDR3aa: CAWSSGAGVNQPQHF
j_gene: TRBJ1-5; v_gene: TRBV19; d_gene: TRBD1; abundance: .; CDR3nt: TGTGCCAGTAGTAGGGACAGGGATAGCAATCAGCCCCAGCATTTT; CDR3aa: CASSRDRDSNQPQHF
j_gene: TRBJ2-6; v_gene: TRBV19; d_gene: .; abundance: .; CDR3nt: TGTGCCAGTAGTATTTCGGTGGGAGGATCCGGGGCCAACGTCCTGACTTTC; CDR3aa: CASSISVGGSGANVLTF
j_gene: TRBJ1-1; v_gene: TRBV11-1; d_gene: .; abundance: .; CDR3nt: TGTGCCAGCAGCTCTAGGGGGGGTCGAGCTTTCTTT; CDR3aa: CASSSRGGRAFF
j_gene: TRBJ2-1; v_gene: TRBV24-1; d_gene: .; abundance: .; CDR3nt: TGTGCCACCAGTGATTCTAGGGGTCTGGGCTCCTACAATGAGCAGTTCTTC; CDR3aa: CATSDSRGLGSYNEQFF
j_gene: TRBJ2-7; v_gene: TRBV6-5; d_gene: TRBD2; abundance: .; CDR3nt: TGTGCCAGCCGGGGGGGGGCCGGGAGACCCTACGAGCAGTACTTC; CDR3aa: CASRGGAGRPYEQYF
j_gene: TRBJ2-3; v_gene: TRBV6-2/TRBV6-3; d_gene: .; abundance: .; CDR3nt: TGTGCCAGCAGTTACTCGAGGCGGGCTCTAGTCCCTACAGATACGCAGTATTTT; CDR3aa: CASSYSRRALVPTDTQYF
j_gene: TRBJ2-7; v_gene: TRBV7-9; d_gene: TRBD1; abundance: .; CDR3nt: TGTGCCAGCAGCCCGCCGGGACAGGGGCGCGAGCAGTACTTC; CDR3aa: CASSPPGQGREQYF
j_gene: TRBJ2-7; v_gene: TRBV6-2/TRBV6-3; d_gene: .; abundance: .; CDR3nt: TGTGCCAGCAGTTATGAGCGTACCTACGAGCAGTACTTC; CDR3aa: CASSYERTYEQYF
j_gene: TRBJ2-2; v_gene: TRBV28; d_gene: TRBD2; abundance: .; CDR3nt: TGTGCCAGCAGTCTGGGGGGGTACGGGGAGCTGTTTTTT; CDR3aa: CASSLGGYGELFF
j_gene: TRBJ2-1; v_gene: TRBV15; d_gene: .; abundance: .; CDR3nt: TGTGCCACCAGCGGTTGGATAGTAGGGAGGTCGGAGCAGTTCTTC; CDR3aa: CATSGWIVGRSEQFF
j_gene: TRBJ2-7; v_gene: TRBV5-1; d_gene: TRBD2; abundance: .; CDR3nt: TGCGCCAGCAGCCTCCGGGCTAGCGGGAGTGGCAACGAGCAGTACTTC; CDR3aa: CASSLRASGSGNEQYF
j_gene: TRBJ1-2; v_gene: TRBV28; d_gene: TRBD1; abundance: .; CDR3nt: TGTGCCAGCAGTTCCCCGGGGACAGGCTATGGCTACACCTTC; CDR3aa: CASSSPGTGYGYTF
j_gene: TRBJ1-2; v_gene: TRBV3-1/TRBV3-2; d_gene: .; abundance: .; CDR3nt: TGTGCCAGCAGCCAAACGGACTATGGCTACACCTTC; CDR3aa: CASSQTDYGYTF
j_gene: TRBJ1-5; v_gene: TRBV28; d_gene: TRBD1; abundance: .; CDR3nt: TGTGCCAGCAGTGTGGGACAGCCCAATCAGCCCCAGCATTTT; CDR3aa: CASSVGQPNQPQHF
j_gene: TRBJ1-6; v_gene: TRBV7-2; d_gene: TRBD1; abundance: .; CDR3nt: TGTGCCAGCAGCTCCTTCAGGGGGGATTCACCCCTCCACTTT; CDR3aa: CASSSFRGDSPLHF
j_gene: TRBJ1-4; v_gene: TRBV29-1; d_gene: .; abundance: .; CDR3nt: TGCAGCGTTGCCCGAAGGCAGGCGAATGAAAAACTGTTTTTT; CDR3aa: CSVARRQANEKLFF
j_gene: TRBJ1-6; v_gene: TRBV7-2; d_gene: TRBD1; abundance: .; CDR3nt: TGTGCCAGCAATCCACAGGGGCAGGATTCACCCCTCCACTTT; CDR3aa: CASNPQGQDSPLHF
j_gene: TRBJ1-5; v_gene: TRBV6-6; d_gene: .; abundance: few; CDR3nt: TGTGCCAGCAATTCAGACTCCAACGGTAATCAGCCCCAGCATTTT; CDR3aa: CASNSDSNGNQPQHF
j_gene: TRBJ1-3; v_gene: TRBV10-3; d_gene: .; abundance: .; CDR3nt: TGTGCCATCAGTGAGCCTGGACAGAGTGGAAACACCATATATTTT; CDR3aa: CAISEPGQSGNTIYF
j_gene: TRBJ2-7; v_gene: TRBV7-2; d_gene: TRBD1; abundance: .; CDR3nt: TGTGCCAGCAGCTTAGCCATGACAGGGGGCATCTACGAGCAGTACTTC; CDR3aa: CASSLAMTGGIYEQYF
j_gene: TRBJ2-7; v_gene: TRBV20-1; d_gene: TRBD2; abundance: .; CDR3nt: TGCAGTGCTAGGCGGGGGGAATGGGCGTACTTC; CDR3aa: CSARRGEWAYF